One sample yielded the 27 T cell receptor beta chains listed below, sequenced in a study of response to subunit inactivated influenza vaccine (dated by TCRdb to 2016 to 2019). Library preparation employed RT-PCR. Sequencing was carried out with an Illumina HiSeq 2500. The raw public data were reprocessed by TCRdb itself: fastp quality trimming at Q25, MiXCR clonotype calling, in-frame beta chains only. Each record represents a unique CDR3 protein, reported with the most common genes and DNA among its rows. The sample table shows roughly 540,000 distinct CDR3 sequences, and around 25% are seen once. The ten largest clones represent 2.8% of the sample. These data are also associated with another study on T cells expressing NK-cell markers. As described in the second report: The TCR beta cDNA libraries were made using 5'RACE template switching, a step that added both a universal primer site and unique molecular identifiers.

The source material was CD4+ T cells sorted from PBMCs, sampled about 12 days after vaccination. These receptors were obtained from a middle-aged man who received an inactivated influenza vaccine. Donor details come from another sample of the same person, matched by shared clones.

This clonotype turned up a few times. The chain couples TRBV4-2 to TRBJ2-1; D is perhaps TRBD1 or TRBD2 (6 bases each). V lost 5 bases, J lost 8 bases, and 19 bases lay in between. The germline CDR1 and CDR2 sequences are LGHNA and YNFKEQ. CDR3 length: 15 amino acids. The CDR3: CASSTLTRGVHEQFF. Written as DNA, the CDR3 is TGTGCCAGCAGCACCCTTACTAGGGGGGTCCATGAGCAGTTCTTC.

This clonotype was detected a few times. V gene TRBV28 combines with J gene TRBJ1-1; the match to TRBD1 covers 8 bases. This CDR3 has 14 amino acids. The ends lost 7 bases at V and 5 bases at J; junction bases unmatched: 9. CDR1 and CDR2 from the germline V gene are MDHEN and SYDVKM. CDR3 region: CASTLRGRRTEAFF. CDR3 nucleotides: TGTGCCAGCACCCTCAGGGGGCGGCGGACTGAAGCTTTCTTT.

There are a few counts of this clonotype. The DNA for the CDR3 is TGCAGCGTTGAAGGCAGGGGGACCTACAATGAGCAGTTCTTC. Residues: CSVEGRGTYNEQFF. The rearrangement uses TRBV29-1 and TRBJ2-1; 7 nucleotides match TRBD1. V gave up 1 base and J gave up 2 bases; unmatched junction bases: 2. Germline V gives CDR1 SQVTM, CDR2 ANQGSEA. CDR3 length: 14 residues.

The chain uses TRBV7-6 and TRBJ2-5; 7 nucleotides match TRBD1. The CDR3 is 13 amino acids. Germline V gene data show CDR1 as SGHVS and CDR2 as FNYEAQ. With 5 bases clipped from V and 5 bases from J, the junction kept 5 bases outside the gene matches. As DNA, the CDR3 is TGTGCCAGCAGCCCCCCACAGGGGGAGACCCAGTACTTC. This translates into CASSPPQGETQYF.

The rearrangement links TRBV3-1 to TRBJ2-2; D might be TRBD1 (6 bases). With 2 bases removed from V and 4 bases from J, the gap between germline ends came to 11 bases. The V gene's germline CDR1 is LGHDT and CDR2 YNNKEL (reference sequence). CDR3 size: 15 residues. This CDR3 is CASSQRGGSTGELFF. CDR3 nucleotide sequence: TGTGCCAGCAGCCAAAGAGGGGGAAGCACCGGGGAGCTGTTTTTT.

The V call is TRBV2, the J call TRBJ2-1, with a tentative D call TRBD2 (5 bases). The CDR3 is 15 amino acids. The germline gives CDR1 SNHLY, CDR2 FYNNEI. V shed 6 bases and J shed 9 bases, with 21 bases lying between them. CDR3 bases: TGTGCCAGCAGAGTCAGGACCCAAACCGAGGGTGAGCAGTTCTTC. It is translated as CASRVRTQTEGEQFF.

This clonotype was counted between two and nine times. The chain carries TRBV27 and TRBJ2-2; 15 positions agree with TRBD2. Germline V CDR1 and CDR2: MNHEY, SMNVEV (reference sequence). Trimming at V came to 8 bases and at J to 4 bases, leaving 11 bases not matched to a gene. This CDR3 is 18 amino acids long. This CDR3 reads CASGHRGLAGGTTGELFF. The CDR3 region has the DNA TGTGCCAGCGGGCACCGGGGACTAGCGGGAGGAACCACCGGGGAGCTGTTTTTT.

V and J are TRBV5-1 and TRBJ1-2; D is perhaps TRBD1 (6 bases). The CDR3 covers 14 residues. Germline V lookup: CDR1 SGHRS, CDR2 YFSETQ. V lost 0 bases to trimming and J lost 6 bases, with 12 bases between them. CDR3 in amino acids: CASSLGSPGDGYTF. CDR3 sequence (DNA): TGCGCCAGCAGCTTGGGGTCTCCAGGGGATGGCTACACCTTC.

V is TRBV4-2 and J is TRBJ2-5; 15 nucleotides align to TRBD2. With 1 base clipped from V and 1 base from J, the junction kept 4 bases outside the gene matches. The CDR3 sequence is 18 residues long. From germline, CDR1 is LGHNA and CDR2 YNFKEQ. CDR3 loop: CASSQGTSGGAFQETQYF. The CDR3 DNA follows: TGTGCCAGCAGCCAAGGGACTAGCGGGGGGGCCTTCCAAGAGACCCAGTACTTC.

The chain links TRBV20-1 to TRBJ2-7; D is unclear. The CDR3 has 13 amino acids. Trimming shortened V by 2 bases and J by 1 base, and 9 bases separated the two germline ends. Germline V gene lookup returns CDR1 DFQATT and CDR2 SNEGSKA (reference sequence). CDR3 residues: CSARLVNSYEQYF. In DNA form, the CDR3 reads TGCAGTGCTAGATTGGTAAATTCCTACGAGCAGTACTTC.

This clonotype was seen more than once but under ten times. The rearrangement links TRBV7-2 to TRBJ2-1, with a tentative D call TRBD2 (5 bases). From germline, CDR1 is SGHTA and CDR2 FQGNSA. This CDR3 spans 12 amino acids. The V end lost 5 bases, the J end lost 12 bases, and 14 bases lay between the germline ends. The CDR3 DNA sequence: TGTGCCAGCAGCCCAGAGGGTCAAAGGCAGTTCTTC. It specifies CASSPEGQRQFF.

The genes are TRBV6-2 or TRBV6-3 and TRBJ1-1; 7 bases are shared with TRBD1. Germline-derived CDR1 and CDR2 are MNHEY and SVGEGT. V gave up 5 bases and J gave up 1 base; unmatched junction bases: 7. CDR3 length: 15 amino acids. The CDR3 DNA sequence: TGTGCCAGCAGTCCGAACAGGGGAAAGAACACTGAAGCTTTCTTT. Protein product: CASSPNRGKNTEAFF.

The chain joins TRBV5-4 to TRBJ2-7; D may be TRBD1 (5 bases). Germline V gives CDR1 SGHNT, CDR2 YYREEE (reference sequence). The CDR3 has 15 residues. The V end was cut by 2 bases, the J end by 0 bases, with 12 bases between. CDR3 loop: CASSLPGQSSYEQYF. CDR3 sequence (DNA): TGTGCCAGCAGCTTACCCGGACAAAGCTCCTACGAGCAGTACTTC.

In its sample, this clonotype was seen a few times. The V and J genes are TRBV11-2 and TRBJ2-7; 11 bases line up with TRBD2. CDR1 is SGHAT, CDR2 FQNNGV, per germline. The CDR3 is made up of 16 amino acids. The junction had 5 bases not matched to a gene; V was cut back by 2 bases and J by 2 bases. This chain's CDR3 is CASSLTSGGLPYEQYF. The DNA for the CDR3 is TGTGCCAGCAGCTTAACTAGCGGGGGCCTTCCCTACGAGCAGTACTTC.

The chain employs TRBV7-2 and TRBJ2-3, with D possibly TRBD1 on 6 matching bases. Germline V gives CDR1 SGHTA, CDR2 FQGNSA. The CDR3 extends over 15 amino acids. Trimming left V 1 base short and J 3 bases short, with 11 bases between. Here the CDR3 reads CASSLVGAKTDTQYF. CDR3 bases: TGTGCCAGCAGCTTAGTGGGGGCGAAGACAGATACGCAGTATTTT.

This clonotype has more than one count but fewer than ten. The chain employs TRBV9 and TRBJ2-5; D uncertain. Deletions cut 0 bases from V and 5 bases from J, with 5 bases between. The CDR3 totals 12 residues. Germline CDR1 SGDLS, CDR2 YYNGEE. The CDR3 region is CASSVESETQYF. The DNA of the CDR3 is TGTGCCAGCAGCGTAGAATCCGAGACCCAGTACTTC.

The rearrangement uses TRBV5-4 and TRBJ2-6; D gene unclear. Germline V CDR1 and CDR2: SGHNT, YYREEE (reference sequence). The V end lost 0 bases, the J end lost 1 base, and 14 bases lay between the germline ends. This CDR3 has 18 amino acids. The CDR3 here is CASSLDIDPFSGANVLTF. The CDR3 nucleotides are TGTGCCAGCAGCTTGGATATTGACCCATTTTCTGGGGCCAACGTCCTGACTTTC.

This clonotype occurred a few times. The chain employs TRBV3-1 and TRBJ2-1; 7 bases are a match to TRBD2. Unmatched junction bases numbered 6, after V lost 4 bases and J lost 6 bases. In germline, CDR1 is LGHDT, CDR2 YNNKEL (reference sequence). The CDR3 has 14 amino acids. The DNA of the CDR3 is TGTGCCAGCAGCCCCCCTCCGGGGGGCAATGAGCAGTTCTTC. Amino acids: CASSPPPGGNEQFF.

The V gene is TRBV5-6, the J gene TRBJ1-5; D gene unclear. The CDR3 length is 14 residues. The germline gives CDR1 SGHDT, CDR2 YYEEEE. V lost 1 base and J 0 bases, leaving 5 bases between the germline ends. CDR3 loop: CASSLINSNQPQHF. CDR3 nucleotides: TGTGCCAGCAGCTTGATCAATAGCAATCAGCCCCAGCATTTT.

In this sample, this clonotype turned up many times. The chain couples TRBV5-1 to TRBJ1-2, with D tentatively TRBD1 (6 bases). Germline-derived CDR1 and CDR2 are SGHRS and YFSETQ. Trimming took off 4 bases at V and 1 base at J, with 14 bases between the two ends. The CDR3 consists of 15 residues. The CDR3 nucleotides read TGCGCCAGCAGCCACGGTAACAGGGATAACTATGGCTACACCTTC. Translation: CASSHGNRDNYGYTF.

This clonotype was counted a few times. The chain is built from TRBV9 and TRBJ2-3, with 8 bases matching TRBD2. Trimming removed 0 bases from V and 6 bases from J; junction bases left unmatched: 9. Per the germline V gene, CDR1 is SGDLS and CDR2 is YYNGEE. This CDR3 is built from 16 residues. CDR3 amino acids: CASSVDSGGPIDTQYF. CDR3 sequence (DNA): TGTGCCAGCAGCGTAGATTCGGGAGGGCCAATTGATACGCAGTATTTT.

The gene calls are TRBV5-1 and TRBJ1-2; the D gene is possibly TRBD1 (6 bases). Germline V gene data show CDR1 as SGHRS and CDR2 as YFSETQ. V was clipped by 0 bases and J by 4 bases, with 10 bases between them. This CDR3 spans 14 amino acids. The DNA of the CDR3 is TGCGCCAGCAGCTTGGCCAGGGGTGCCTATGGCTACACCTTC. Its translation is CASSLARGAYGYTF. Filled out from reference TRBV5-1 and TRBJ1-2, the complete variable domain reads KAGVTQTPRYLIKTRGQQVTLSCSPISGHRSVSWYQQTPGQGLQFLFEYFSETQRNKGNFPGRFSGRQFSNSRSEMNVSTLELGDSALYLCASSLARGAYGYTFGSGTRLTVV.

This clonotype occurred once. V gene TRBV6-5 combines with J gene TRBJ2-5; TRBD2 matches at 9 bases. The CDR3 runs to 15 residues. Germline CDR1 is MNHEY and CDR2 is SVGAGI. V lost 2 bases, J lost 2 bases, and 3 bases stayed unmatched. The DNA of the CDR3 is TGTGCCAGCAGTTACCGGGCGGGAGGGCAAGAGACCCAGTACTTC. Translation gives CASSYRAGGQETQYF.

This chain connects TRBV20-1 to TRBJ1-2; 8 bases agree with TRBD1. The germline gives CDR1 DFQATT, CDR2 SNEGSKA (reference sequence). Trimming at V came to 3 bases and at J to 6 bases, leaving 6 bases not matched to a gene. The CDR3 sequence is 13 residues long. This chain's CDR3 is CSASSGGADGYTF. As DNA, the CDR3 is TGCAGTGCTAGTTCAGGGGGCGCGGATGGCTACACCTTC.

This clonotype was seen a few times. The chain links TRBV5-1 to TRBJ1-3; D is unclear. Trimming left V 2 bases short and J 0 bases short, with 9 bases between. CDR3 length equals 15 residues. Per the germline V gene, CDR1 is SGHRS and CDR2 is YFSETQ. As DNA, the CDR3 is TGCGCCAGCAGCTTAGACGTCATCTCTGGAAACACCATATATTTT. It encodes CASSLDVISGNTIYF.

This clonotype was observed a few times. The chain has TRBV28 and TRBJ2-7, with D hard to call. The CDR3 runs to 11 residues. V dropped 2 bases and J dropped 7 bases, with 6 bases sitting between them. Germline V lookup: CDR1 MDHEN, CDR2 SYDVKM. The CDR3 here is CASSLMLEQYF. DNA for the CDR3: TGTGCCAGCAGTTTAATGCTTGAGCAGTACTTC.

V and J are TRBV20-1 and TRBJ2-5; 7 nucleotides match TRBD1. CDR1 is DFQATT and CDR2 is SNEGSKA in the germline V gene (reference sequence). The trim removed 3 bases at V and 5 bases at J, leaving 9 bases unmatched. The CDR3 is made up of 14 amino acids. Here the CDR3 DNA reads TGCAGTGCTAGTCTGGGACAGTTGGGGGAGACCCAGTACTTC. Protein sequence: CSASLGQLGETQYF.